Shown below are 2 T cell receptor beta chains from a single sample sequenced in a study of blood T cell repertoires in COVID-19. Data came from immunoSEQ multiplex PCR; TCRdb stores just in-frame clones and leaves some out. The profile shows around 86,000 clones, 85% of them singletons. Input material: peripheral blood. The receptor source for this set is a man aged 80 or over with acute or convalescent COVID-19.

V gene TRBV7-2 combines with J gene TRBJ2-7; 10 bases are shared with TRBD2. The CDR3 totals 15 residues. Germline V gene lookup returns CDR1 SGHTA and CDR2 FQGNSA. Germline trimming cut 1 base from V and 6 bases from J; bases unmatched to any gene: 6. In nucleotides, the CDR3 is TGTGCCAGCAGCTTAGGTCTAGCGGGAGTGAGCGAGCAGTACTTC. Translation gives CASSLGLAGVSEQYF.

V and J are TRBV21-1 and TRBJ1-5; no check of the table's D call, TRBD1, against the DNA was made. TRBV21-1 is assigned pseudogene status. This CDR3 spans 16 amino acids. CDR3 coding DNA: TGTGCCAGCAGCACCGGGGACATAAGGGCCAATCAGCCCCAGCATTTT. Protein: CASSTGDIRANQPQHF.